This T cell receptor beta chain was captured by sequencing in a study of T cells in Graves' hyperthyroidism and ophthalmopathy. Study overall: Peripheral blood was acquired at first diagnosis, ahead of any therapy whatsoever. Whole-study results and caveats: Blood also held most thyroid clonotypes expanded beyond 0.001.

Amplification yielded TCR beta CDR3 regions, with RNA transcripts as the source. HTBI primers were the set used in a first-round RT-PCR of the TCR CDR3. From the multiplex PCR reads, TCRdb called clonotypes with MiXCR, one entry per CDR3 protein. The sample holds 700,000 or so distinct CDR3 sequences, approximately 16% seen once. Uncontrolled infection, other autoimmune disease, pregnancy or lactation led to exclusion. Germline assignment: CDR1 SGHTS and CDR2 YDEGEE. V shed 4 bases, J shed 0 bases, and the junction held 7 bases outside the gene matches. The CDR3 loop spans 15 amino acids. This clonotype was counted many times. What it recognizes is unknown.

The TCR was taken from a man younger than 30 with Graves' hyperthyroidism. The specimen sequenced was blood. The V and J genes are TRBV5-8 and TRBJ2-7, with 7 bases fitting TRBD1. CDR3: CASSLRDSDSYEQYF. In nucleotides, the CDR3 is TGTGCCAGCAGCCTCCGGGACAGCGACTCCTACGAGCAGTACTTC.